Listed below are T cell receptor beta chains from one sample, sequenced in a study of T cells of healthy individuals. TCRdb reprocessed the 5' RACE reads with MiXCR, giving one entry per CDR3 protein. The sample yields 60,000 to 80,000 distinct CDR3 sequences, about 16% seen once. The receptors derive from a human donor in good health. CDR3s include the opening cysteine and the closing phenylalanine or tryptophan. D genes are given only for firm matches. For some rows the clone size is stated as once, few or many, or as a class when expanded; others skip it.

CDR3,DNA,V,D,J,length,size
CASSLSLGAPGQFF,TGTGCCAGCAGTTTGTCGTTGGGGGCACCGGGGCAGTTCTTC,TRBV28,-,TRBJ2-1,14,-
CASSQSRGQADQPQHF,TGTGCCAGCAGCCAAAGCCGCGGACAGGCCGATCAGCCCCAGCATTTT,TRBV4-2,TRBD1,TRBJ1-5,16,few
CASSQDRNRGPHNEQFF,TGCGCCAGCAGCCAAGATCGGAACAGGGGGCCCCACAATGAGCAGTTCTTC,TRBV4-3,TRBD1,TRBJ2-1,17,-
CASSAVTGSAFF,TGTGCCAGCAGCGCCGTGACAGGGTCTGCTTTCTTT,TRBV9,TRBD1,TRBJ1-1,12,many
CASSQETRETQYF,TGTGCCAGCAGTCAGGAAACTCGGGAGACCCAGTACTTC,TRBV2,-,TRBJ2-5,13,-
CASSEADQGAYEQYF,TGTGCCAGCAGTGAAGCGGACCAGGGGGCCTACGAGCAGTACTTC,TRBV6-1,TRBD1,TRBJ2-7,15,many
CASSSVGSYNEQFF,TGCGCCAGCAGCTCGGTGGGCTCCTACAATGAGCAGTTCTTC,TRBV4-1,-,TRBJ2-1,14,many
CASSLEPGQQYEQYF,TGCGCCAGCAGCTTGGAGCCGGGACAGCAATACGAGCAGTACTTC,TRBV5-1,TRBD1,TRBJ2-7,15,-
CASSPYPGTVPYEQYF,TGTGCCAGCAGCCCTTACCCCGGGACAGTACCCTACGAGCAGTACTTC,TRBV7-8,TRBD1,TRBJ2-7,16,many
CASSQDNLAGVSEQFF,TGTGCCAGCAGCCAAGATAATCTAGCGGGAGTATCAGAGCAGTTCTTC,TRBV4-2,TRBD2,TRBJ2-1,16,-
CASSPGTSGSVDNEQFF,TGTGCCAGCAGCCCCGGGACTAGCGGGAGTGTCGACAATGAGCAGTTCTTC,TRBV7-6,TRBD2,TRBJ2-1,17,many
CASSVQGYTEAFF,TGTGCCAGCAGCGTTCAGGGGTACACTGAAGCTTTCTTT,TRBV5-5,-,TRBJ1-1,13,many
CASQLGANVLTF,TGTGCCAGCCAACTGGGGGCCAACGTCCTGACTTTC,TRBV28,-,TRBJ2-6,12,-
CASTPRGGSTKNIQYF,TGTGCCAGTACCCCAAGGGGGGGCTCAACCAAAAACATTCAGTACTTC,TRBV19,-,TRBJ2-4,16,many
CSASRGNEQFF,TGCAGTGCTAGCAGGGGCAATGAGCAGTTCTTC,TRBV20-1,-,TRBJ2-1,11,many
CSAPNPGDTQYF,TGCAGCGCTCCAAACCCGGGAGATACGCAGTATTTT,TRBV29-1,-,TRBJ2-3,12,many
CASSFRQFMNTGELFF,TGTGCCAGCAGCTTCCGTCAGTTTATGAACACCGGGGAGCTGTTTTTT,TRBV7-2,-,TRBJ2-2,16,many
CASSSTTSGTDTQYF,TGCGCCAGCAGCTCCACGACTAGCGGCACAGATACGCAGTATTTT,TRBV5-1,TRBD2,TRBJ2-3,15,-
CASSYVRGGQGEAFF,TGTGCCAGCAGTTACGTCCGAGGGGGCCAGGGTGAAGCTTTCTTT,TRBV6-6,TRBD1,TRBJ1-1,15,-
CASSEWSPSVGGGPRGELFF,TGTGCCAGCAGTGAATGGTCCCCTTCGGTGGGGGGAGGGCCGCGAGGGGAGCTGTTTTTT,TRBV25-1,TRBD2,TRBJ2-2,20,many
CASGRALETQYF,TGTGCCAGCGGGAGGGCCTTGGAGACCCAGTACTTC,TRBV25-1,TRBD2,TRBJ2-5,12,-
CASSEALTDFSNQPQHF,TGTGCCAGCAGTGAAGCGCTAACAGATTTTAGCAATCAGCCCCAGCATTTT,TRBV2,-,TRBJ1-5,17,many
CASSSLYGGQHYGYTF,TGTGCCAGCAGCTCCTTATACGGTGGACAGCACTATGGCTACACCTTC,TRBV11-2,-,TRBJ1-2,16,many
CASSINPGPYNSPLHF,TGTGCCAGCAGCATAAATCCGGGCCCCTATAATTCACCCCTCCACTTT,TRBV7-2,-,TRBJ1-6,16,-
CASSLSPGVNQPQHF,TGCGCCAGCAGCTTGAGTCCAGGAGTGAATCAGCCCCAGCATTTT,TRBV5-1,-,TRBJ1-5,15,few
CASSFTGSSGRGETQYF,TGTGCCAGCAGCTTTACTGGGTCTAGCGGGAGGGGGGAGACCCAGTACTTC,TRBV7-2,TRBD2,TRBJ2-5,17,-
CASSLAGLARRGSEQFF,TGTGCCAGCAGCTTAGCGGGGTTAGCGAGGAGGGGGAGTGAGCAGTTCTTC,TRBV7-8,-,TRBJ2-1,17,-
CASSWVATAEQYF,TGTGCCAGCAGCTGGGTCGCGACTGCCGAGCAGTACTTC,TRBV27,-,TRBJ2-7,13,few
CASGLDWWGQGGDIQYF,TGTGCTAGTGGTTTGGACTGGTGGGGACAGGGTGGAGACATTCAGTACTTC,TRBV12-5,TRBD1,TRBJ2-4,17,many
CSVRYVLLNTEAFF,TGCAGCGTTCGGTATGTTCTACTGAACACTGAAGCTTTCTTT,TRBV29-1,-,TRBJ1-1,14,many
CASSQETPAGEQFF,TGCGCCAGCAGCCAAGAAACCCCCGCGGGCGAGCAGTTCTTC,TRBV4-3,-,TRBJ2-1,14,many
CASSPTSGGDFEPQYF,TGTGCCAGCAGTCCGACTAGCGGGGGGGACTTTGAGCCGCAGTATTTT,TRBV6-5,TRBD2,TRBJ2-3,16,-
CSASPRAYEQYF,TGCAGTGCTAGTCCCAGGGCCTACGAGCAGTACTTC,TRBV20-1,-,TRBJ2-7,12,few
CASNQNRGLGYEQYF,TGTGCCAGCAACCAAAACAGGGGGCTTGGCTACGAGCAGTACTTC,TRBV2,TRBD1,TRBJ2-7,15,-
CASSQAIGGAGPSSYNEQFF,TGCGCCAGCAGCCAGGCCATAGGCGGGGCGGGTCCTAGCTCCTACAATGAGCAGTTCTTC,TRBV4-1,-,TRBJ2-1,20,many